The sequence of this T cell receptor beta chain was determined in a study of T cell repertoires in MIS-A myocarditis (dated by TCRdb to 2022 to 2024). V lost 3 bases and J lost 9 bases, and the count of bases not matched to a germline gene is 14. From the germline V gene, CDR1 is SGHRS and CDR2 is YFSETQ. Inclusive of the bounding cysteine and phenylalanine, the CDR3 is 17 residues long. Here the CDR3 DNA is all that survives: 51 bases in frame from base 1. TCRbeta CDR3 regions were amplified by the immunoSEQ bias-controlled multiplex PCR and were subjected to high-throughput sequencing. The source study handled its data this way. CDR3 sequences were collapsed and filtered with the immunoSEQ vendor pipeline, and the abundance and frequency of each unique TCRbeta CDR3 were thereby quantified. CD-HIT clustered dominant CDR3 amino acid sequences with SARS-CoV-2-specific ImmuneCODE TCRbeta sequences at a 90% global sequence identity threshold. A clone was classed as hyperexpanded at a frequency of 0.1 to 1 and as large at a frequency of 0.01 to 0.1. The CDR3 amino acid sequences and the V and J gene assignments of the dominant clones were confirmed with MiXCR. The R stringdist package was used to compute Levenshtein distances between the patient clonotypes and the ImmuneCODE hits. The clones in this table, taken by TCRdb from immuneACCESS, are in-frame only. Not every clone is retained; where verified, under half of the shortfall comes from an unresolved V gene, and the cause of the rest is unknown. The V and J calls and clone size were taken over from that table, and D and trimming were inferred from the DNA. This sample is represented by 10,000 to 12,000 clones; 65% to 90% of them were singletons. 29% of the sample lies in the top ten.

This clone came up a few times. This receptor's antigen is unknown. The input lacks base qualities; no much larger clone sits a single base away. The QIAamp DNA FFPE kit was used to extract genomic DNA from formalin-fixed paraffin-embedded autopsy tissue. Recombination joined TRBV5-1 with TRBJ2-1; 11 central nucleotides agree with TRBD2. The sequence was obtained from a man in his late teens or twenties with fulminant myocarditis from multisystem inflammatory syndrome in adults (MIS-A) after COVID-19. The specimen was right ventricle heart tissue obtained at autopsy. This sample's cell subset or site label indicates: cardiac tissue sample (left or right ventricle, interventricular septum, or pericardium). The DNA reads TGCGCCAGCAGCTCTACTGTTAGCGGGGGGGCAAGAGGTGAGCAGTTCTTC. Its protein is CASSSTVSGGARGEQFF.